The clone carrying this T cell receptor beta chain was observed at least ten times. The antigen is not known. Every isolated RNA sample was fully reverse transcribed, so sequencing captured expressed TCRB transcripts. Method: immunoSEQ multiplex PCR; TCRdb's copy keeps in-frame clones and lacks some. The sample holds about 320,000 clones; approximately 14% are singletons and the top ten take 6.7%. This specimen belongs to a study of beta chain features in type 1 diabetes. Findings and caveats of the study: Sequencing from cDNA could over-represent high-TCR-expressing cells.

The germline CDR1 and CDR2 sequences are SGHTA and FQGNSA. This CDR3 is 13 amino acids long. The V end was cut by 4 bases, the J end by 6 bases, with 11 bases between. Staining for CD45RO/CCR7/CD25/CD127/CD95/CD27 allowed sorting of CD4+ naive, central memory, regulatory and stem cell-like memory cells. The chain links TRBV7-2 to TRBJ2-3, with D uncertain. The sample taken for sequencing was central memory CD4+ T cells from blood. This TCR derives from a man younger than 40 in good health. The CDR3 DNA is TGTGCCAGCAGCTCCGTTGTGCCGGATACGCAGTATTTT. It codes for CASSSVVPDTQYF.